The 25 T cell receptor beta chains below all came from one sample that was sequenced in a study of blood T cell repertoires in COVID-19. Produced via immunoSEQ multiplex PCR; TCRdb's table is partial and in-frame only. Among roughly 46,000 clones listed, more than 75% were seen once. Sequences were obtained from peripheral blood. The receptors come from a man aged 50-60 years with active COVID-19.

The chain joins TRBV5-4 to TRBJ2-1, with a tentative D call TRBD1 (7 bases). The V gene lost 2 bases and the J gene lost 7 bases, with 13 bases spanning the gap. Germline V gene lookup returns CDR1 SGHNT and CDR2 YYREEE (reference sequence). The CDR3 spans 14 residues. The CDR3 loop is CASSFQGGENEQFF. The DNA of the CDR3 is TGTGCCAGCAGCTTTCAGGGGGGAGAAAATGAGCAGTTCTTC.

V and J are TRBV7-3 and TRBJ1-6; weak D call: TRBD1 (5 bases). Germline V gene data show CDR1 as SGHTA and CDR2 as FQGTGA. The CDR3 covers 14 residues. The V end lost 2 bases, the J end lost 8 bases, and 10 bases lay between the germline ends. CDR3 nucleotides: TGTGCCAGCAGCTTAGGGGGGATAGATTCACCCCTCCACTTT. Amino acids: CASSLGGIDSPLHF.

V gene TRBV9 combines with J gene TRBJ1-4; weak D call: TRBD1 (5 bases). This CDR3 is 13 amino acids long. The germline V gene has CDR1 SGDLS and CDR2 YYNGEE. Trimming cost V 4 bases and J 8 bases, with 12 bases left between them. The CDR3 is CASSPMGGEKLFF. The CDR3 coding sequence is TGTGCCAGCAGCCCCATGGGGGGGGAAAAACTGTTTTTT.

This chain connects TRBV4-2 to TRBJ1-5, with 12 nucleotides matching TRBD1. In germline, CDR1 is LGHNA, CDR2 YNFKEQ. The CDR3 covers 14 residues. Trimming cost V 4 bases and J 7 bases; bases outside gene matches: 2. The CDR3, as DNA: TGTGCCAGCAGCCGGGACAGGGGGCGGCAGCCCCAGCATTTT. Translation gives CASSRDRGRQPQHF.

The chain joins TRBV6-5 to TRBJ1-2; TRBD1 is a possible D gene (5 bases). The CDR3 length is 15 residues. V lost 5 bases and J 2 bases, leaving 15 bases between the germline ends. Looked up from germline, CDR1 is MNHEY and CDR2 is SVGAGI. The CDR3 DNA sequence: TGTGCCAGCAGTCTGAGGCGGGGGGGGAACTATGGCTACACCTTC. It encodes CASSLRRGGNYGYTF.

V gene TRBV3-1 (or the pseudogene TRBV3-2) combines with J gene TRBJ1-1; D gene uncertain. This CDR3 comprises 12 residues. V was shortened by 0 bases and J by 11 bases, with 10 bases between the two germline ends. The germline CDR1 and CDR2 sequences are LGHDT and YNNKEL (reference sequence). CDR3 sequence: CASSQDPGYAFF. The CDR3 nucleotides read TGTGCCAGCAGCCAAGATCCGGGATACGCTTTCTTT.

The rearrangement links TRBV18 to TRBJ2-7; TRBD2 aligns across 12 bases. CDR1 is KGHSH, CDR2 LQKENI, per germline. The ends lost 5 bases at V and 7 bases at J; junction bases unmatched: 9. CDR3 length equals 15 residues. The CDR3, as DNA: TGTGCCAGCTCAACAGCTAGCGGGGGGGAGGAGGAGCAGTACTTC. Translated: CASSTASGGEEEQYF.

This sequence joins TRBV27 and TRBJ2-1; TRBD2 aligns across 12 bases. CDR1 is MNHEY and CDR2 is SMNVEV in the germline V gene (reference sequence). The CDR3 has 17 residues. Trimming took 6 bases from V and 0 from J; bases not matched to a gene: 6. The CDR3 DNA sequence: TGTGCCAGCAGGGCTGCGACTAGCGGGAGCTCCTACAATGAGCAGTTCTTC. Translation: CASRAATSGSSYNEQFF.

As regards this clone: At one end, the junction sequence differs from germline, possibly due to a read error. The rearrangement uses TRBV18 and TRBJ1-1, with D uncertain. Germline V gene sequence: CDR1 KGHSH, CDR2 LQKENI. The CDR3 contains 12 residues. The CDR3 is CASSPTNIEAFF. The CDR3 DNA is TGTGCCAGCTCACCCACCAACATTGAAGCTTTCTTT.

The chain's CDR3 is CASSLFGSPGGGYTF. CDR3 DNA: TGTGCCAGCAGCTTATTCGGATCGCCTGGAGGAGGCTACACCTTC. The rearrangement links TRBV7-8 to TRBJ1-2; no reliable D call. The CDR3 loop spans 15 amino acids. Trimming pared 2 bases from V and 8 bases from J, leaving 18 bases between. Germline V CDR1 and CDR2: SGHVS, FQNEAQ.

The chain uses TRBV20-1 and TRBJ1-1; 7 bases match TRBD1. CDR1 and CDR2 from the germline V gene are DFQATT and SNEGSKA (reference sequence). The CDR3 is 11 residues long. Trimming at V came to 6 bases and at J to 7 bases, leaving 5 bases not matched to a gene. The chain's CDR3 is CSAPYRGEAFF. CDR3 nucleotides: TGCAGTGCACCCTACAGGGGTGAAGCTTTCTTT.

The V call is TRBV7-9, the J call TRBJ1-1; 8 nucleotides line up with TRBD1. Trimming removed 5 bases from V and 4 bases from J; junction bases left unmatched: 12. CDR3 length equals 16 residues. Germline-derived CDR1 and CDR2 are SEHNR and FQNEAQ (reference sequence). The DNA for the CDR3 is TGTGCCAGCAGCCACGGACAGGGTAGGGTGAGCACTGAAGCTTTCTTT. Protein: CASSHGQGRVSTEAFF.

The CDR3 here is CASSWADRNTEAFF. For the CDR3, the DNA is TGTGCCAGCAGTTGGGCGGACAGAAACACTGAAGCTTTCTTT. The V and J genes are TRBV6-9 and TRBJ1-1; weak D call: TRBD1 (6 bases). CDR1 and CDR2 (germline): MNHGY, SVAAGI. The ends were cut back, 4 bases at V and 2 bases at J, with 11 bases in the middle. The CDR3 loop spans 14 amino acids.

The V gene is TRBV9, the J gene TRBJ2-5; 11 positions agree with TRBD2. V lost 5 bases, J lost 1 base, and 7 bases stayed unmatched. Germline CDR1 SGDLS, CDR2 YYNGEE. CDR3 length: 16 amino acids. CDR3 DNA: TGTGCCAGCAGTCCTTATAGCGGGGGGGCCCAAGAGACCCAGTACTTC. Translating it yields CASSPYSGGAQETQYF.

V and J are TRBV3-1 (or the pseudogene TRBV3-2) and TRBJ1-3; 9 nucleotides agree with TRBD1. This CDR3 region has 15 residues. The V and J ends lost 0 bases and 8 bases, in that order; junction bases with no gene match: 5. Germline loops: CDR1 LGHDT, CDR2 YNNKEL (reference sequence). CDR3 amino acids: CASSQEAQGADTIYF. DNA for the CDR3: TGTGCCAGCAGCCAAGAAGCACAGGGGGCAGACACCATATATTTT.

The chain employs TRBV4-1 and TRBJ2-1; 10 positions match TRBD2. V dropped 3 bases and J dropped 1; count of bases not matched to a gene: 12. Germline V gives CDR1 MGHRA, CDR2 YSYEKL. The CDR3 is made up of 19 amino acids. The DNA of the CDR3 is TGCGCCAGCAGCCACCAACTAGCGGGGTTGAGCATTTCCTACAATGAGCAGTTCTTC. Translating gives CASSHQLAGLSISYNEQFF.

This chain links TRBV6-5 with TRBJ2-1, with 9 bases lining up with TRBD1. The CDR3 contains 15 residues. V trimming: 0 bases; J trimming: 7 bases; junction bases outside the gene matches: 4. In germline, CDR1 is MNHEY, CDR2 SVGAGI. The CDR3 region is CASSYSGQGSNEQFF. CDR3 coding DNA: TGTGCCAGCAGTTACTCGGGACAGGGTAGTAATGAGCAGTTCTTC.

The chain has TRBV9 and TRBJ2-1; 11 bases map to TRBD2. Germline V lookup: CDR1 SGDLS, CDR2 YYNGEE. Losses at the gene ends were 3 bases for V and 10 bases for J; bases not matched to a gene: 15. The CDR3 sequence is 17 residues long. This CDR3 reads CASSATVKLAGGNEQFF. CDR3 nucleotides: TGTGCCAGCAGCGCTACTGTTAAGCTAGCGGGAGGTAACGAGCAGTTCTTC.

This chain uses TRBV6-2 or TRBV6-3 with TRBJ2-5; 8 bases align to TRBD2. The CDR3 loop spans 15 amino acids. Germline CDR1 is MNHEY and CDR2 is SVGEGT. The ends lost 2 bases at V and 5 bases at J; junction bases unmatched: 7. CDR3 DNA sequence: TGTGCCAGCAGTTACGCCGGGGGGGCAGGTGAGACCCAGTACTTC. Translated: CASSYAGGAGETQYF.

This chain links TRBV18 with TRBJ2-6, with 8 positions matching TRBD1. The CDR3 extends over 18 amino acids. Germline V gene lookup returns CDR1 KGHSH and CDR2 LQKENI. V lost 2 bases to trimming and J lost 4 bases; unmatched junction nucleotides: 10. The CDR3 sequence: CASSPNGQGAIGANVLTF. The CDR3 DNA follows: TGTGCCAGCTCACCAAATGGGCAGGGGGCTATCGGGGCCAACGTCCTGACTTTC.

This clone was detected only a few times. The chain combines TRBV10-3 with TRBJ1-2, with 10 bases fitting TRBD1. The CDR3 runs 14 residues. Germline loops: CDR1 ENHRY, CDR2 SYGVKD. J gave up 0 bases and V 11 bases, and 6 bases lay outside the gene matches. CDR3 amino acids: CAAVGQGANYGYTF. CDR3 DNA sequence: TGTGCCGCCGTCGGACAGGGGGCTAACTATGGCTACACCTTC.

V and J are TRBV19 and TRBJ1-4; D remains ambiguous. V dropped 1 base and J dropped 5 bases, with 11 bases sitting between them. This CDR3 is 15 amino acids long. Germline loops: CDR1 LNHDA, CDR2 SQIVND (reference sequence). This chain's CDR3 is CASSIVAGNNEKLFF. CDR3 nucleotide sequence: TGTGCCAGTAGTATAGTTGCGGGAAACAATGAAAAACTGTTTTTT.

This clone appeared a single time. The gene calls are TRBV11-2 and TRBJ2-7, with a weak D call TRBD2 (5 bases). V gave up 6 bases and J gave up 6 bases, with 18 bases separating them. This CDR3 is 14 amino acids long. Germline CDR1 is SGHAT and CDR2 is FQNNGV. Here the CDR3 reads CASSFDRQSGEQYF. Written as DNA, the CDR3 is TGTGCCAGCAGTTTCGACCGGCAGAGCGGCGAGCAGTACTTC.

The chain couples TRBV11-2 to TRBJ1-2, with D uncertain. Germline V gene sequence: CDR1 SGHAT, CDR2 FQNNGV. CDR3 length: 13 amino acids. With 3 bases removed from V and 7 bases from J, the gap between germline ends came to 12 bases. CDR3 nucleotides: TGTGCCAGCAGCTTCGGCGGCTTGCGTGGCTACACCTTC. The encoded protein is CASSFGGLRGYTF.

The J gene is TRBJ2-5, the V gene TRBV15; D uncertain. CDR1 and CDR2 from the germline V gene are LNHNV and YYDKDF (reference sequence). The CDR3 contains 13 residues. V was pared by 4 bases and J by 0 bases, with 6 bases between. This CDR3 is CATSKAYQETQYF. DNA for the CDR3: TGTGCCACCAGCAAAGCGTACCAAGAGACCCAGTACTTC.